This T cell receptor (beta chain) appears in the sequencing data of a study of identical twins (dated by TCRdb to 2015 to 2016). Regarding the complete study: To test whether fetal clonotypes persist, the study used deep sequencing on TCR alpha and beta repertoires from monozygotic twins, unrelated adults of various ages, and cord blood. To rule out contamination, replicate twin experiments were performed at different times with different library preparation protocols. Beyond this particular receptor, the publication reports: Abundant cord blood beta clonotypes carried fewer insertions; young adult naive repertoires showed a weaker similar trend, while memory repertoires showed none. Recombination models systematically underestimated out-of-frame TCR alpha sharing in monozygotic twins but agreed with sharing between unrelated individuals. Invariant T cells such as MAIT and iNKT could partly confound zero-insertion analyses, although diverse VJ usage argued against such confounding for most clonotypes. Because the same donors could not be followed over many years, the conclusions depended on cross-sectional statistical analysis. The excess sharing between twins in beta out-of-frame sequences was weaker because fewer shared sequences reduced the signal-to-noise ratio. Out-of-frame TCR alpha sequences shared between twins showed an excess of low generation-probability sequences compared with coincidental sharing between unrelated individuals.

The germline V gene encodes CDR1 SGHRS and CDR2 YFSETQ. V loses 0 bases, J loses 0 bases, and the germline ends lie 9 bases apart. The CDR3 sequence holds 15 residues, the cysteine and phenylalanine included. The entry retains the CDR3 DNA only, 45 bases that are in frame from base 1. The receptor library was made with 5' RACE. The sequencer listed for this sample is Illumina HiSeq 2000. Template switching introduced a universal primer binding site; the final cDNA contained a unique molecular identifier, enabling accurate counting of TCR cDNA molecules. Specific primers in the conserved constant-segment region were used to synthesize first-strand cDNA for TCR alpha and beta chains. Each cDNA library was double barcoded, with a SMART-Mk sample barcode plus Illumina barcodes, to control for contamination. Two successive PCR steps introduced TruSeq adapter sequences along with Illumina sample barcodes. The TCR alpha and beta cDNA libraries were sequenced on the Illumina HiSeq platform using custom primers. As for how the authors treated the data: Raw reads were processed with MiGEC to extract unique molecular identifiers, and MiXCR was used to determine CDR3 positions. Recombination models were inferred per individual with the repgenHMM and IGoR tools using an EM algorithm. Shared clonotype analysis was performed with the tcR package in R, normalizing sharing by the product of cloneset sizes. To study raw recombination free of thymic and clonal selection effects, out-of-frame nonproductive sequences were analyzed. TCRdb ran its own pipeline on the public reads, namely fastp trimming at Q25 and MiXCR clone calling, and kept in-frame beta chains. Entries that share a CDR3 protein sequence are merged under the most common genes and DNA. None of the V and J calls come from the authors' own analysis; TCRdb made them. The sample contains about 570,000 distinct CDR3 sequences, around 9.6% of them found a single time. The ten most abundant clones make up roughly 3% of the sample.

This clonotype has at least ten counts. Its specific antigen is unknown. No base quality information exists; no much larger clone differs at one position. All donors were healthy Caucasians. The twin cohort comprised three pairs of female monozygotic twins, all aged roughly 18 to 30 years. RNA for TCR libraries was isolated from peripheral blood mononuclear cells. This same sample was also part of a study on yellow fever vaccine responses in identical twins. The second study's paper adds: According to the authors, the vaccine-induced T cell response in identical twins seemed to be partly convergent and partly specific to each individual. In identical twins, the study followed T cell clones that responded to the vaccine with precision.

The sequence derives from a woman between 18 and 30 years old in good health. The specimen was PBMCs. The receptor chain draws on TRBV5-1 and TRBJ1-1; no D gene is confidently identified. The DNA sequence reads TGCGCCAGCAGCTTGGGCGCAGCAATGAACACTGAAGCTTTCTTT. The resulting protein is CASSLGAAMNTEAFF.